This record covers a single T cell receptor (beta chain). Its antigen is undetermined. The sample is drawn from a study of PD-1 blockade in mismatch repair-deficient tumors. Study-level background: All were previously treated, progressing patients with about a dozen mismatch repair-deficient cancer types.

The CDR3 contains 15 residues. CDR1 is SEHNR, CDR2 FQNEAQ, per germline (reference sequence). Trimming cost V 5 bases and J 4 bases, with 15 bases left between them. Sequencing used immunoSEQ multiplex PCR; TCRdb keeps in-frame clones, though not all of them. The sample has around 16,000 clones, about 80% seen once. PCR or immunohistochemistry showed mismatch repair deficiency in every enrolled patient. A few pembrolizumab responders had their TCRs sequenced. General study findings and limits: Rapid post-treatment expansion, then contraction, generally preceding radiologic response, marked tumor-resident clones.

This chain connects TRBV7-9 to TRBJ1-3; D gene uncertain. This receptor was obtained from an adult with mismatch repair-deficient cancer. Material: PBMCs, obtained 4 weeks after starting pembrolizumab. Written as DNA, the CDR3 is TGTGCCAGCAGCCCCTCCGCTAACCCCGGAAACACCATATATTTT. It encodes CASSPSANPGNTIYF.